The clone carrying this TCR beta chain was picked up one time. This entry comes from a study of cytomegalovirus exposure and HLA in healthy donors. Researchers ran the PCR with 60 Vbeta and 13 Jbeta primers. TCRdb's copy holds only in-frame clones and misses some; the assay was immunoSEQ multiplex PCR. Among around 190,000 clones listed, 85% to 90% were seen once. This CDR3 comprises 15 residues. The germline CDR1 and CDR2 sequences are SGHRS and YFSETQ. V shed 2 bases and J shed 8 bases, with 17 bases lying between them. Sequencing used PBMCs. V and J are TRBV5-1 and TRBJ2-1, with D possibly matching TRBD1 (5 bases). This sequence was found in a woman between 18 and 30 years old in good health and CMV-seronegative. This chain's CDR3 is CASSLKLEGVDEQFF. CDR3 bases: TGCGCCAGCAGCTTAAAACTGGAAGGGGTCGATGAGCAGTTCTTC.